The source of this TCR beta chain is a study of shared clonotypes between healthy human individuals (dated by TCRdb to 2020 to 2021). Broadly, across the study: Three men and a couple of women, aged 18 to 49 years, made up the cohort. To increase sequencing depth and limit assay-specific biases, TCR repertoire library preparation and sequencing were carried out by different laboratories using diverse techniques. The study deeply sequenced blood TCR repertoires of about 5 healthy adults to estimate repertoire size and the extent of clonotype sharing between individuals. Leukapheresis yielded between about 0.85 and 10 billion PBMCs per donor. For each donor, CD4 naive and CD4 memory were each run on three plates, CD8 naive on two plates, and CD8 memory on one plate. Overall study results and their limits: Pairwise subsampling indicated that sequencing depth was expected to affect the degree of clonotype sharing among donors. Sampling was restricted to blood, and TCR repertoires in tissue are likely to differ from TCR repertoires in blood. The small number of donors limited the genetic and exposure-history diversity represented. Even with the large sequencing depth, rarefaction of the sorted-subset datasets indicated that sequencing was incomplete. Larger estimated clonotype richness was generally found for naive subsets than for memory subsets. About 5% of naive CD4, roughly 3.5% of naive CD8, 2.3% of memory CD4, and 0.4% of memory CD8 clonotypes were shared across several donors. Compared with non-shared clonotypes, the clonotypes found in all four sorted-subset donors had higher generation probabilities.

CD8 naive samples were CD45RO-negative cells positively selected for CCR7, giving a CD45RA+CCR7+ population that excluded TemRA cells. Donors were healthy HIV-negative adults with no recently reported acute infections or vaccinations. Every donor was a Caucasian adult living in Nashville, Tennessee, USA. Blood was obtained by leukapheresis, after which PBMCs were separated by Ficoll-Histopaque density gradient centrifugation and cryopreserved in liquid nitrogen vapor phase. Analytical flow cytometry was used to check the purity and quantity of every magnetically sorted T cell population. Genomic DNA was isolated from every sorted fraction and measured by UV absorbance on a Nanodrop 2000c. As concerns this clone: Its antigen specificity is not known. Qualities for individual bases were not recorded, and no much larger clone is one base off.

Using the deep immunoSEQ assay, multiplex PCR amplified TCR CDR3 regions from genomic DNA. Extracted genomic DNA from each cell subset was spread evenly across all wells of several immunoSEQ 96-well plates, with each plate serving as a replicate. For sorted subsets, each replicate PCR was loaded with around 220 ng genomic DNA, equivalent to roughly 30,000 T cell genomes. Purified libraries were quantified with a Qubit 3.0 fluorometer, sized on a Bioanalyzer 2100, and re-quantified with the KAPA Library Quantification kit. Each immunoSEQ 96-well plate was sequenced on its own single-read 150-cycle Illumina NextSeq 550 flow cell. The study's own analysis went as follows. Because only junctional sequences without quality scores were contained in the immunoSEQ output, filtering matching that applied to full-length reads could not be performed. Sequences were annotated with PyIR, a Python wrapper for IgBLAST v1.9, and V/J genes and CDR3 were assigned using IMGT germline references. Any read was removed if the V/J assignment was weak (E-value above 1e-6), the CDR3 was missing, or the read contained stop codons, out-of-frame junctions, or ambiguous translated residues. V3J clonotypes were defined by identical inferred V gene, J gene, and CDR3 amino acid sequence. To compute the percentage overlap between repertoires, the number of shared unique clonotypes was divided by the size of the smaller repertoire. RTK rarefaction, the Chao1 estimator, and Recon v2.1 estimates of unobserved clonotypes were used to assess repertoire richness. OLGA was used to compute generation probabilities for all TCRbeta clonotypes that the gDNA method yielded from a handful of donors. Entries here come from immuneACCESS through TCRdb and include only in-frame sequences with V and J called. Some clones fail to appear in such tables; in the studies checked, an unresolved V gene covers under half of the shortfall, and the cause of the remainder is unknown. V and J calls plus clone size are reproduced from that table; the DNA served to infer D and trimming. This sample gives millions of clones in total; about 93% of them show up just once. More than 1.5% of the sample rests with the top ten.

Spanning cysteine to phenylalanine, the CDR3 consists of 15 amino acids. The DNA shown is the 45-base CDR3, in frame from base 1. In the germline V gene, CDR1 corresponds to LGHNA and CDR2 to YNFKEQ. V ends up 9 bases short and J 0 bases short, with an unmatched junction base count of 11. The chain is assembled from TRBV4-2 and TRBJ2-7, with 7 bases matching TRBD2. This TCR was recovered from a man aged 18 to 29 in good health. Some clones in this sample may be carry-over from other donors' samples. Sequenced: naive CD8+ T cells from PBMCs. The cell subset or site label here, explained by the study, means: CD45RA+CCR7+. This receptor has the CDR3 CASNGGMRYSYEQYF. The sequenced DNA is TGTGCCAGTAACGGGGGGATGCGATACTCCTACGAGCAGTACTTC.